The present TCR beta chain was sequenced within a study of T cell repertoires in cytomegalovirus infection. Turning to the study itself: HLA-B-restricted CMV epitopes that are well studied, plus recently identified HLA-C-restricted ones, were used by the study. Public TCR beta signatures were indicative of both CMV infection and a matching HLA type. Findings and limits, study-wide: Summed public TCR beta family frequency identified CMV carriers bearing the relevant HLA. Dominating the ex vivo response were TCR beta clonotypes that were CMV-specific and HLA-C-restricted.

On this clonotype itself: Its antigen is undetermined.

One entry per CDR3 protein, called by TCRdb with MiXCR from the reads. The sample has about 570,000 distinct CDR3 sequences, roughly 43% seen once. This sequence originates from a human donor in good health (CMV status not recorded). Some clones in this sample may be carry-over from other donors' samples. This specimen consisted of cultured PBMCs, obtained from culture after CMV antigen stimulation.

CDR3 loop: CASSRFMSLSIYEQYF. CDR3 in DNA: TGTGCCAGCAGTCGGTTTATGTCCCTAAGCATCTACGAGCAGTACTTC. V is TRBV27 and J is TRBJ2-7; D remains unclear. Germline-derived CDR1 and CDR2 are MNHEY and SMNVEV (reference sequence). V dropped 5 bases and J dropped 3 bases, with 20 bases sitting between them. CDR3 length: 16 residues.